These 28 T cell receptor beta chains came from one sample sequenced in a study of blood T cell repertoires in COVID-19. Libraries were prepared by immunoSEQ multiplex PCR; TCRdb keeps only in-frame clonotypes and omits some of them. This table has 250,000 or so clones, 90% appearing once. Sequenced material: peripheral blood. The source is a woman aged 55 to 70 with COVID-19, enrolled during active disease.

Written as DNA, the CDR3 is TGTGCCAGTAGTATAACAGGGTATGGGGCCAACGTCCTGACTTTC. Translation gives CASSITGYGANVLTF. The chain recombines TRBV19 with TRBJ2-6; TRBD1 might be the D (6 bases). Trimming took off 2 bases at V and 3 bases at J, with 8 bases between the two ends. In germline, CDR1 is LNHDA, CDR2 SQIVND (reference sequence). This CDR3 spans 15 amino acids.

J is TRBJ1-2 and V is TRBV21-1; the table assigns TRBD1, which was not confirmed against the DNA. TRBV21-1 represents a pseudogene. The CDR3 totals 16 residues. CDR3 DNA: TGTGCCAGCAGCCAAAGGATGAACAGGGAAAACTATGGCTACACCTTC. Its protein product is CASSQRMNRENYGYTF.

The rearrangement uses TRBV7-3 and TRBJ2-1, with 12 bases aligning to TRBD2. Trimming removed 5 bases from V and 3 bases from J; junction bases left unmatched: 2. This CDR3 is 15 amino acids long. Germline assignment: CDR1 SGHTA and CDR2 FQGTGA. This CDR3 reads CASSQLAGGYNEQFF. The CDR3 DNA reads TGTGCCAGCAGCCAACTAGCGGGGGGCTACAATGAGCAGTTCTTC.

The V gene is TRBV7-3, the J gene TRBJ1-2; 11 bases are a match to TRBD1. V lost 2 bases to trimming and J lost 6 bases; unmatched junction nucleotides: 8. The CDR3 runs 16 residues. The germline gives CDR1 SGHTA, CDR2 FQGTGA. The CDR3 region is CASSLAHGQGADGYTF. In DNA form, the CDR3 reads TGTGCCAGCAGCTTAGCACATGGACAGGGGGCAGATGGCTACACCTTC.

The V and J genes are TRBV19 and TRBJ1-2; no clear D gene. The germline V gene encodes CDR1 LNHDA and CDR2 SQIVND (reference sequence). CDR3 length: 15 amino acids. Trimming shortened V by 0 bases and J by 8 bases, and 16 bases separated the two germline ends. The CDR3 here is CASSIEGIPGGGYTF. The CDR3 coding sequence is TGTGCCAGTAGTATAGAAGGAATTCCGGGTGGAGGCTACACCTTC.

This clone was picked up one time. The DNA of the CDR3 is TGTGCCAGCAGGGAGGAGGGAACTTATAATTCACCCCTCCACTTT. Amino acid sequence: CASREEGTYNSPLHF. V and J are TRBV6-5 and TRBJ1-6, with unresolved D. The CDR3 extends over 15 amino acids. Trimming left V 6 bases short and J 4 bases short, with 13 bases between. Germline V gene sequence: CDR1 MNHEY, CDR2 SVGAGI.

The chain is built from TRBV4-1 and TRBJ1-1; a possible D gene is TRBD1 (6 bases). CDR3 length: 15 residues. Trimming took 1 base from V and 0 from J, leaving 9 bases between them. The V gene's germline CDR1 is MGHRA and CDR2 YSYEKL. In DNA form, the CDR3 reads TGCGCCAGCAGCCAAGGCAACAGGGTGAACACTGAAGCTTTCTTT. It translates to CASSQGNRVNTEAFF.

The chain combines TRBV19 with TRBJ1-2; TRBD1 matches at 8 bases. V lost 8 bases, J lost 1 base, and 6 bases stayed unmatched. The germline V gene has CDR1 LNHDA and CDR2 SQIVND (reference sequence). This CDR3 contains 14 residues. In nucleotides, the CDR3 is TGTGCCAGTTACAGACAGGGGAGTAACTATGGCTACACCTTC. Amino acid sequence: CASYRQGSNYGYTF.

The chain joins TRBV7-9 to TRBJ2-2, with TRBD1 identical over 8 bases. The CDR3 is 14 residues long. Germline CDR1 is SEHNR and CDR2 is FQNEAQ (reference sequence). J was trimmed by 6 bases and V by 5 bases; bases with no gene match: 5. CDR3 sequence reads: CASSQDRVPGELFF. The CDR3 bases are TGTGCCAGCAGCCAGGACAGGGTGCCCGGGGAGCTGTTTTTT.

About this clone: Other DNA sequences of this sample code for an identical CDR3. The CDR3 loop reads CASSYSGGDYGYTF. In DNA form, the CDR3 reads TGTGCCAGCAGTTACTCGGGCGGGGACTATGGCTACACCTTC. This chain connects TRBV6-5 to TRBJ1-2; D call uncertain. This CDR3 has 14 amino acids. CDR1 is MNHEY, CDR2 SVGAGI, per germline. Between the trimmed V and J ends, which lost 0 bases and 3 bases, there was a span of 8 bases.

The rearrangement links TRBV7-2 to TRBJ1-5; 7 nucleotides align to TRBD1. Per the germline V gene, CDR1 is SGHTA and CDR2 is FQGNSA. This CDR3 is built from 15 residues. V dropped 2 bases and J dropped 7; count of bases not matched to a gene: 8. CDR3 nucleotides: TGTGCCAGCAGCTTAAAGGTGGCAGGGGGGCAGCCCCAGCATTTT. Amino acid sequence: CASSLKVAGGQPQHF.

J is TRBJ2-3 and V is TRBV7-2, with 10 positions matching TRBD2. Germline assignment: CDR1 SGHTA and CDR2 FQGNSA. The CDR3 is 17 amino acids. V lost 7 bases, J lost 0 bases, and 10 bases stayed unmatched. This CDR3 is CASTMGSGGESTDTQYF. CDR3 nucleotide sequence: TGTGCCAGCACTATGGGGAGCGGGGGGGAGAGCACAGATACGCAGTATTTT.

The J gene is TRBJ2-5, the V gene TRBV6-2 or TRBV6-3; 10 bases fit TRBD2. The germline CDR1 and CDR2 sequences are MNHEY and SVGEGT. With 5 bases clipped from V and 5 bases from J, the junction kept 8 bases outside the gene matches. The CDR3 has 15 amino acids. Here the CDR3 DNA reads TGTGCCAGCAGTCGGAGCGGGGGGGCCGGTGAGACCCAGTACTTC. It codes for CASSRSGGAGETQYF.

In its sample, this clone was seen once. The rearrangement uses TRBV6-4 and TRBJ2-7; D may be TRBD1 (5 bases). V dropped 7 bases and J dropped 0 bases, with 7 bases sitting between them. The CDR3 length is 12 residues. CDR1 MRHNA and CDR2 SNTAGT come from the germline V gene. The CDR3 is CASKDTSYEQYF. The CDR3 coding sequence is TGTGCCAGCAAGGACACCTCCTACGAGCAGTACTTC.

Written as DNA, the CDR3 is TGTGCCAGCAGCTCCCCTGGCGGGGGGACCGGGGAGCTGTTTTTT. Residues: CASSSPGGGTGELFF. The chain is built from TRBV7-2 and TRBJ2-2; 8 nucleotides match TRBD2. This CDR3 has 15 residues. The ends lost 4 bases at V and 5 bases at J; junction bases unmatched: 6. Per the germline V gene, CDR1 is SGHTA and CDR2 is FQGNSA.

This chain uses TRBV18 with TRBJ1-4; D may be TRBD1 (5 bases). Germline V gene data show CDR1 as KGHSH and CDR2 as LQKENI. This CDR3 comprises 14 residues. V lost 8 bases and J lost 4, with 14 bases in between. The CDR3 DNA reads TGTGCCAGCGCCCGGGGGACTAATAATGAAAAACTGTTTTTT. This sequence encodes CASARGTNNEKLFF.

The chain carries TRBV9 and TRBJ1-2; 10 bases align to TRBD1. The ends lost 4 bases at V and 6 bases at J; junction bases unmatched: 3. This CDR3 has 13 amino acids. CDR1 is SGDLS and CDR2 is YYNGEE in the germline V gene. CDR3: CASSTGTGDGYTF. In nucleotides, the CDR3 is TGTGCCAGCAGCACCGGGACAGGGGATGGCTACACCTTC.

The chain joins TRBV29-1 to TRBJ1-5; D not certain. Germline lookup yields CDR1 SQVTM and CDR2 ANQGSEA. The length of the CDR3 is 15 residues. V was clipped by 1 base and J by 0 bases, with 10 bases between them. DNA for the CDR3: TGCAGCGTTGAAGCCAACAGATTTAGCAATCAGCCCCAGCATTTT. This codes for CSVEANRFSNQPQHF.

This chain joins TRBV7-9 and TRBJ1-1; tentative D call: TRBD1 (5 bases). Looked up from germline, CDR1 is SEHNR and CDR2 is FQNEAQ (reference sequence). CDR3 length: 13 residues. The germline V and J ends were trimmed by 1 base and 7 bases, with 10 bases remaining between them. The CDR3 loop is CASSLVWQGEAFF. CDR3 coding DNA: TGTGCCAGCAGCTTAGTGTGGCAGGGTGAAGCTTTCTTT.

The rearrangement uses TRBV12-3 or TRBV12-4 and TRBJ1-1, with a possible D match to TRBD1 (5 bases). The V end was cut by 7 bases, the J end by 3 bases, with 12 bases between. This CDR3 is built from 13 residues. CDR3 protein: CASTRGGDTEAFF. CDR3 nucleotide sequence: TGTGCCAGCACGCGAGGAGGGGACACTGAAGCTTTCTTT.

The chain is built from TRBV18 and TRBJ2-3; no reliable D call. Germline-derived CDR1 and CDR2 are KGHSH and LQKENI. This CDR3 comprises 13 residues. With 5 bases removed from V and 0 bases from J, the gap between germline ends came to 6 bases. The CDR3 loop is CASSSASTDTQYF. CDR3 DNA sequence: TGTGCCAGCTCAAGCGCTAGCACAGATACGCAGTATTTT.

This clone has just a few counts. The genes are TRBV6-5 and TRBJ1-3; D not resolved. Looked up from germline, CDR1 is MNHEY and CDR2 is SVGAGI. Trimming removed 7 bases from V and 0 bases from J, with 7 bases in between. This CDR3 comprises 13 residues. DNA of the CDR3: TGTGCCAGCATTACAACCTCTGGAAACACCATATATTTT. It yields the protein CASITTSGNTIYF.

This clone was recorded once. The chain employs TRBV4-1 and TRBJ1-2; D gene uncertain. The V gene's germline CDR1 is MGHRA and CDR2 YSYEKL. The CDR3 is made up of 15 amino acids. The germline V and J ends were trimmed by 0 bases and 8 bases, with 16 bases remaining between them. The chain's CDR3 is CASSQESRPAGGYTF. CDR3 DNA sequence: TGCGCCAGCAGCCAAGAGTCACGACCCGCGGGAGGCTACACCTTC.

The chain has TRBV2 and TRBJ1-2; TRBD1 agrees at 11 bases. V was pared by 5 bases and J by 3 bases, with 5 bases of the junction left unmatched. The CDR3 spans 15 residues. Germline V lookup: CDR1 SNHLY, CDR2 FYNNEI. CDR3 in DNA: TGTGCCAGCAGTCCAGGACAGGGGGCGTACTATGGCTACACCTTC. This gives the protein CASSPGQGAYYGYTF. Complete variable domain (other parts from reference TRBV2 and TRBJ1-2): EPEVTQTPSHQVTQMGQEVILRCVPISNHLYFYWYRQILGQKVEFLVSFYNNEISEKSEIFDDQFSVERPDGSNFTLKIRSTKLEDSAMYFCASSPGQGAYYGYTFGSGTRLTVV.

This clone has a single count. The genes are TRBV19 and TRBJ2-5, with a possible D match to TRBD1 (6 bases). The CDR3 extends over 14 amino acids. Per germline, CDR1 LNHDA and CDR2 SQIVND (reference sequence). The V and J ends lost 5 bases and 2 bases respectively, with 12 bases between them. DNA of the CDR3: TGTGCCAGTAGTTTCCGGGACACACAAGAGACCCAGTACTTC. This sequence encodes CASSFRDTQETQYF.

The J gene is TRBJ1-2, the V gene TRBV6-1, with 8 positions matching TRBD1. CDR1 and CDR2 (germline): MNHNS, SASEGT. J gave up 4 bases and V 4 bases, and 14 bases lay outside the gene matches. The CDR3 is 17 residues long. The CDR3 DNA follows: TGTGCCAGCAGTGTTATGCAGGGGGCGACGGTTGGCTATGGCTACACCTTC. This encodes CASSVMQGATVGYGYTF.

This clone was seen at least ten times. The rearrangement joins TRBV6-2 or TRBV6-3 to TRBJ1-5; D call uncertain. Trimming stripped 2 bases from V and 5 bases from J, with 7 bases between. The CDR3 has 13 residues. Germline-derived CDR1 and CDR2 are MNHEY and SVGEGT. DNA for the CDR3: TGTGCCAGCAGTTACAATTCAGATCAGCCCCAGCATTTT. Translating it yields CASSYNSDQPQHF.

This chain links TRBV5-1 with TRBJ1-1, with D possibly TRBD1 on 5 matching bases. The ends were cut back, 4 bases at V and 1 base at J, with 11 bases in the middle. This CDR3 is 14 amino acids long. The germline V gene encodes CDR1 SGHRS and CDR2 YFSETQ. In nucleotides, the CDR3 is TGCGCCAGCAGCCAGGAGACAGCGAACACTGAAGCTTTCTTT. It is translated as CASSQETANTEAFF.